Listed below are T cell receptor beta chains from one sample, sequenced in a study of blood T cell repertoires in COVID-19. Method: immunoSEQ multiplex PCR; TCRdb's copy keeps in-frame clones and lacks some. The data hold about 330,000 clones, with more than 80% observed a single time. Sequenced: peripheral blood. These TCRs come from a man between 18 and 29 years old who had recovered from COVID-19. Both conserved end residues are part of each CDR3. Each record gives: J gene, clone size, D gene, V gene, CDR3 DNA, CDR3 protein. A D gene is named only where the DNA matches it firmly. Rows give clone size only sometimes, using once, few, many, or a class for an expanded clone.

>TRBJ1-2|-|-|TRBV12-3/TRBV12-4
TGTGCCAGCAGTGGCGGGGTTAACTATGGCTACACCTTC
CASSGGVNYGYTF
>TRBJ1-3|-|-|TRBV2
TGTGCCAGCAGTCGGGACACTGGAAACACCATATATTTT
CASSRDTGNTIYF
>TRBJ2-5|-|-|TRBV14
TGTGCCAGCAGCATGTTGGACAAATTGGAGACCCAGTACTTC
CASSMLDKLETQYF
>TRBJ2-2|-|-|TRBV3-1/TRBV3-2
TGTGCCAGCAGCCAGTACTCAACCGGGGAGCTGTTTTTT
CASSQYSTGELFF
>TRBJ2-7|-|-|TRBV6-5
TGTGCATGCGGGACGAATAGAGAGCAGTACTTC
CACGTNREQYF
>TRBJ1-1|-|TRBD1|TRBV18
TGTGCCAGCTCGCGATCGACAGGGAGTGAGGAAGCTTTCTTT
CASSRSTGSEEAFF
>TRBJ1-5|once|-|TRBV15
TGTGCCACCAGCAGAGATCAGAACAGCGGCCCCAATCAGCCCCAGCATTTT
CATSRDQNSGPNQPQHF
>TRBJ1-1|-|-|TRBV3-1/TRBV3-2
TGTGCCAGCAGCTCAGGGGTGGGCACTGAAGCTTTCTTT
CASSSGVGTEAFF
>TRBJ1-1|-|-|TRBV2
TGTGCCAGCGAGGGCGGGAACACTGAAGCTTTCTTT
CASEGGNTEAFF
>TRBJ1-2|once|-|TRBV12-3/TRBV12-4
TGTGCCAGCAGTTGGACTAGGAGTGGCTACACCTTC
CASSWTRSGYTF
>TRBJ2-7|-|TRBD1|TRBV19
TGTGCCAGTAGTATGATTATGGGACAGGGGACCTACGAGCAGTACTTC
CASSMIMGQGTYEQYF
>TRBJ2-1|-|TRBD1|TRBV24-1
TGTGCCACCAGTGATTTGCCTCCGGGACAGGGTCAGCAGTTCTTC
CATSDLPPGQGQQFF
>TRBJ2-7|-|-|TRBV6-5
TGTGCCAGCAGGCATGAGTCGTACGAGCAGTACTTC
CASRHESYEQYF
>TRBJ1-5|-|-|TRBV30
TGTGCCTGGAGTGAAGCGTCAGGGTGGATCAATCAGCCCCAGCATTTT
CAWSEASGWINQPQHF
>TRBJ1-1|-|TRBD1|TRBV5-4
TGTGCCAGCAGCTGGACAGGGCATGAAGCTTTCTTT
CASSWTGHEAFF
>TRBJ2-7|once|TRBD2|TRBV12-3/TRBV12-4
TGTGCCAGCAGTGGGGGGGGATACGAGCAGTACTTC
CASSGGGYEQYF
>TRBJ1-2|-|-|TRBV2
TGTGCCAGCAATCCAGGGCTTAGTGGCTACACCTTC
CASNPGLSGYTF
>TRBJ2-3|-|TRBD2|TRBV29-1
TGCAGCGTTGGGACTAGCGGGTTTGCAGATACGCAGTATTTT
CSVGTSGFADTQYF
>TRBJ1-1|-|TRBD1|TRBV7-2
TGTGCCAGCAGCTATCAGGGACAGCTGGGAAGTGAAGCTTTCTTT
CASSYQGQLGSEAFF
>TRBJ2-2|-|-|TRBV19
TGTGCCAGTAGCAGGGTGGGCGGGGAGCTGTTTTTT
CASSRVGGELFF
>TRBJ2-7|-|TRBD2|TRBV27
TGTGCCAGCAGTCCCGCGGGGGGCGACTACGAGCAGTACTTC
CASSPAGGDYEQYF
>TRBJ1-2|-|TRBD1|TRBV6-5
TGTGCCAGCAGCCTGACAGGGGGCCACTATGGCTACACCTTC
CASSLTGGHYGYTF
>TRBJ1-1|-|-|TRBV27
TGTGCCAGCAGTTTATTTTCAGGGGCAGAAGCTTTCTTT
CASSLFSGAEAFF
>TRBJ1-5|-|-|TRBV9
TGTGCCAGCAGCGTAGGACAGGACCGGATGCCCCAGCATTTT
CASSVGQDRMPQHF
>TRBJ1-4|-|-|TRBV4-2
TGTGCCAGCAGCCAAGAGCAGGGTTCTAATGAAAAACTGTTTTTT
CASSQEQGSNEKLFF
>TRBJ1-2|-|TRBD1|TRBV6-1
TGTGCCAGCAGTGAATGGGGGACAGGCACCTCTAACTATGGCTACACCTTC
CASSEWGTGTSNYGYTF
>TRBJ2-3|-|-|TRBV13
TGTGCCAGCAGCTCAATTTCAGGGCTTGTAGATACGCAGTATTTT
CASSSISGLVDTQYF
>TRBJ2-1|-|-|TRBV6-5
TGTGCCAGCAGTTACGGGGGGGGGCCTTACAATGAGCAGTTCTTC
CASSYGGGPYNEQFF
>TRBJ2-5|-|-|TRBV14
TGTGCCAGCAGCCCCGGACTGGGGGCGAAGAAGACCCAGTACTTC
CASSPGLGAKKTQYF
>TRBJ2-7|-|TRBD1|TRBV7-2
TGTGCCAGCAGCTTTGGGGCCTCTCGGACAGGGCTCTACGAGCAGTACTTC
CASSFGASRTGLYEQYF
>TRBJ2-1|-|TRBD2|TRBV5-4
TGTGCCAGCAGCTTTAGCGGGGGGGCCGATAATGAGCAGTTCTTC
CASSFSGGADNEQFF
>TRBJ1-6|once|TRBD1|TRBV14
TGTGCCAGCAGCCGGGACAGGGAAGTTTCACCCCTCCACTTT
CASSRDREVSPLHF
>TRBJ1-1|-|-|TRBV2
TGTGCCAGCACCGTGGGCGCTGGTGAAGCTTTCTTT
CASTVGAGEAFF
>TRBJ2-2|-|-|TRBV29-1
TGCAGCGCCCAACCGGGACAAAGGGGAACCGGGGAGCTGTTTTTT
CSAQPGQRGTGELFF
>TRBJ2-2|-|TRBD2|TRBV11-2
TGTGCCAGCATTCTGACTAGCGGGGGCAACACCGGGGAGCTGTTTTTT
CASILTSGGNTGELFF
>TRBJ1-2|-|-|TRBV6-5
TGTGCCAGCAGTTACTCTGCGGGGATCTATGGCTACACCTTC
CASSYSAGIYGYTF
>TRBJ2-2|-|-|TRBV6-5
TGTGCCAGCAGTTACTCAGACCACGGGATCGGGGAGCTGTTTTTT
CASSYSDHGIGELFF
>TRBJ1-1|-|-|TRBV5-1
TGCGCCAGCAGCCTTGGACAGATGAACACTGAAGCTTTCTTT
CASSLGQMNTEAFF
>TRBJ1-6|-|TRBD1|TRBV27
TGTGCCAGCCGACAGGGGAGAAATTCACCCCTCCACTTT
CASRQGRNSPLHF
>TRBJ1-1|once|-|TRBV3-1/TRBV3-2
TGTGCCAGCAGTATATCGAGGGGGGGGCCAGCTTTCTTT
CASSISRGGPAFF
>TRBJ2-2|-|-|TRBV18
TGTGCCAGCTCACTCCCAGGGGCAACCGGGGAGCTGTTTTTT
CASSLPGATGELFF
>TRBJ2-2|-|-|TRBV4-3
TGCGCCAGCAGCCCCCGCCAAGCGGGCATTTTGAACACCGGGGAGCTGTTTTTT
CASSPRQAGILNTGELFF
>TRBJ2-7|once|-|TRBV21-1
TGTGCCAGCAGCCCGTCGGGACAGAAATTCTACGAGCAGTACTTC
CASSPSGQKFYEQYF
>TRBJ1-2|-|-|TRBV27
TGTGCCAGCAGTTTAGGGGCAGCAAACAACTATGGCTACACCTTC
CASSLGAANNYGYTF
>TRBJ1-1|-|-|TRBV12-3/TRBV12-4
TGTGCCAGCAGTAGGGAGATGAACACTGAAGCTTTCTTT
CASSREMNTEAFF
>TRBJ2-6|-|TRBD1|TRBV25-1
TGTGCCACCACAGGGGGCCTTAACTCTGGGGCCAACGTCCTGACTTTC
CATTGGLNSGANVLTF